The rows below give T cell receptor beta chains drawn from one sample of a study of blood T cell repertoires in COVID-19. The protocol was immunoSEQ multiplex PCR, while the TCRdb copy is restricted to in-frame clones and leaves out a portion. Counted here are about 38,000 clones, around nine tenths occurring once; the ten biggest clones make up 30% to 35%. Sequenced input: peripheral blood. These receptors were taken from a man aged 65-85 years with active COVID-19. Both conserved end residues are trimmed from each CDR3. D genes are given only for firm matches.

j_call | v_call | d_call | cdr3_aa
TRBJ2-1 | TRBV5-6 | TRBD1 | ASSWDRGLYNEQF
TRBJ2-7 | TRBV28 | TRBD2 | ASSSPGLAYYEQY
TRBJ2-3 | TRBV5-5 | . | ASSGRGALADTQY
TRBJ2-1 | TRBV15 | TRBD2 | ATSSWREKKDEQF
TRBJ2-3 | TRBV28 | . | ASSWGGGVGGTDTQY
TRBJ2-1 | TRBV7-6 | . | ASSLAPDSSYNEQF
TRBJ1-2 | TRBV18 | . | ASSPSLGYGYT
TRBJ2-3 | TRBV11-2 | TRBD2 | ASSLEAGTTSPDTQY
TRBJ2-5 | TRBV11-2 | . | ASSLAPSGRETQY
TRBJ1-1 | TRBV11-2 | . | ASSLEITNTEAF
TRBJ2-1 | TRBV5-4 | TRBD2 | ASKTSGSGNYNEQF
TRBJ2-2 | TRBV19 | . | ASSILGGAGELF
TRBJ2-3 | TRBV18 | . | ASSPVDYTDTQY
TRBJ2-7 | TRBV11-2 | . | ASSPPGGNYEQY
TRBJ1-1 | TRBV7-6 | . | ASSSPWGVGTEAF
TRBJ2-3 | TRBV3-1/TRBV3-2 | . | ASSLQGDTQY
TRBJ2-7 | TRBV3-1/TRBV3-2 | TRBD2 | ASGGGYSSYEQY
TRBJ1-5 | TRBV7-9 | . | ASSFGGGISNQPQH
TRBJ2-7 | TRBV21-1 | . | ASSNREGQGFYEQY
TRBJ2-1 | TRBV6-5 | TRBD2 | ASSFLAGGNNEQF
TRBJ1-5 | TRBV6-4 | TRBD1 | ASSDSGRGRTWADQPQH
TRBJ2-7 | TRBV6-7 | . | ASSYYQGRNYEQY
TRBJ2-3 | TRBV2 | TRBD1 | ASSRQGISDTQY
TRBJ2-3 | TRBV19 | . | ASSPRVLGDTQY
TRBJ1-2 | TRBV5-1 | TRBD1 | ASSRGQEGGYT
TRBJ2-7 | TRBV18 | . | ASSRGQDYEQY